This TCR beta chain was sequenced for a study of glioma-infiltrating T cells. Turning to the study itself: Before surgery, glioma patients received dexamethasone for at most six days.

Study conclusions and caveats: Tissue-blood divergence was below expectation in non-neoplastic patients, above in gliomas. Patients with low tissue-blood divergence carried a signature set of shared blood CDR3 motifs.

A remark on this clonotype: The antigen remains undetermined.

Trimming took off 6 bases at V and 10 bases at J, with 19 bases between the two ends. The length of the CDR3 is 14 residues. Using RNA template, CDR3s of TCR alpha and beta were amplified with iRepertoire arm-PCR. For one-step reverse transcription and amplification, roughly 100-400 ng of tissue mRNA or PBMC total RNA was used. TCRdb re-called the multiplex PCR reads with MiXCR, one entry per CDR3 protein. The sample includes around 390,000 distinct CDR3 sequences, about two fifths seen only once; the top ten take approximately 12%. The sample was glioma tissue, nonneoplastic brain tissue, or PBMCs (not recorded which). The V and J genes are TRBV12-3 or TRBV12-4 and TRBJ2-1; the D gene is possibly TRBD2 (5 bases). This clonotype was obtained from a human donor with low-grade glioma or glioblastoma, undergoing nonglioma brain surgery, or in good health (not recorded which). CDR3: CASSKLRAGGEQFF. The CDR3 DNA follows: TGTGCCAGCAGCAAACTACGGGCAGGAGGAGAGCAGTTCTTC.